One sample yielded the 20 T cell receptor beta chains listed below, sequenced in a study of prognosis after radiotherapy for stage I lung cancer. The TCR beta CDR3 region was amplified from genomic DNA, with two rounds of multiplex PCR being used for the amplification. Primers targeting each individual TRBV and TRBJ gene were applied in first-round PCR. A single record per CDR3 protein comes from TCRdb applying MiXCR to the multiplex PCR reads. Of around 31,000 distinct CDR3 sequences in the sample, under 60% were seen once. The sample here was PBMCs, taken before or after stereotactic body radiation therapy (not recorded which). These receptor sequences come from a donor at least 50 years old with non-small cell lung cancer.

This clonotype is labeled medium-sized. The chain combines TRBV30 with TRBJ1-6; D is unclear. CDR1 GTSNPN and CDR2 SVGIG come from the germline V gene (reference sequence). This CDR3 contains 13 residues. V was trimmed by 1 base and J by 7 bases, leaving 8 bases between them. The CDR3 coding sequence is TGTGCCTGGAGTGGTTGGGGAAATTCACCCCTCCACTTT. This gives the protein CAWSGWGNSPLHF.

The V call is TRBV7-8, the J call TRBJ2-1; 13 bases are shared with TRBD2. CDR3 length equals 20 residues. Trimming removed 4 bases from V and 0 bases from J; junction bases left unmatched: 12. Per germline, CDR1 SGHVS and CDR2 FQNEAQ. The CDR3 region has the DNA TGTGCCAGCAGCTCACGACTAGCGGGGGGCCTGCTTAGCTCCTACAATGAGCAGTTCTTC. This sequence encodes CASSSRLAGGLLSSYNEQFF.

The chain has TRBV6-1 and TRBJ1-2; D is perhaps TRBD1 (5 bases). With 6 bases removed from V and 4 bases from J, the gap between germline ends came to 18 bases. CDR3 length equals 15 residues. Germline assignment: CDR1 MNHNS and CDR2 SASEGT. CDR3 DNA: TGTGCCAGCAGCCGCCGGGGGGGGACTTTCTATGGCTACACCTTC. This encodes CASSRRGGTFYGYTF.

V usage is TRBV11-3 and J usage is TRBJ2-2; tentative D call: TRBD1 (7 bases). The CDR3 consists of 16 residues. Per germline, CDR1 SGHNT and CDR2 YENEEA. V lost 2 bases, J lost 6 bases, and 16 bases lay in between. CDR3 sequence (DNA): TGTGCCAGCAGCTTATGGAGGGGGCGCGTTCCCGGGGAGCTGTTTTTT. Translation: CASSLWRGRVPGELFF.

Concerning this clonotype itself: Sequence at one end of the junction differs from germline and may be a read error. The chain carries TRBV5-5 and TRBJ2-5; 8 bases fit TRBD1. CDR3 length: 19 residues. Germline CDR1 and CDR2: SGHKS and YYEKEE (reference sequence). CDR3 DNA: TGTGCCAGCAGCGGAGTCCCGGGACAGGTACCCGGCCCCCAACAGACCCAGTACTTC. Translation gives CASSGVPGQVPGPQQTQYF.

Points on this clonotype: The junction departs from germline at one end; a sequencing error may be responsible. This sequence joins TRBV20-1 and TRBJ1-1; 7 bases fit TRBD1. The CDR3 runs 12 residues. CDR1 is DFQATT and CDR2 is SNEGSKA in the germline V gene (reference sequence). The CDR3 protein is CSAKTGVTEPFF. CDR3 nucleotides: TGCAGTGCGAAAACAGGGGTCACTGAACCTTTCTTT.

This clonotype was detected many times. The rearrangement uses TRBV18 and TRBJ2-5; D gene unclear. The CDR3 length is 15 residues. V shed 0 bases and J shed 5 bases, with 13 bases lying between them. Germline V CDR1 and CDR2: KGHSH, LQKENI. CDR3 bases: TGTGCCAGCTCACCACCGACGGCCCCCGGGGAGACCCAGTACTTC. This sequence encodes CASSPPTAPGETQYF.

This clonotype appeared many times. The genes are TRBV19 and TRBJ2-4, with TRBD1 matching over 8 bases. This CDR3 is 14 amino acids long. CDR1 is LNHDA, CDR2 SQIVND, per germline (reference sequence). The V and J ends lost 7 bases and 5 bases, in that order; junction bases with no gene match: 7. CDR3 sequence: CASTNRGVENIQYF. Here the CDR3 DNA reads TGTGCCAGTACCAACAGGGGGGTGGAAAACATTCAGTACTTC. Variable domain in full (rest from reference TRBV19 and TRBJ2-4): DGGITQSPKYLFRKEGQNVTLSCEQNLNHDAMYWYRQDPGQGLRLIYYSQIVNDFQKGDIAEGYSVSREKKESFPLTVTSAQKNPTAFYLCASTNRGVENIQYFGAGTRLSVL.

About this clonotype: A read error is likely here: a far larger clone is one base away. The chain couples TRBV6-5 to TRBJ2-1, with D perhaps assigned TRBD1 or TRBD2 (5 bases each). The CDR3 contains 16 residues. Germline V gene lookup returns CDR1 MNHEY and CDR2 SVGAGI. The germline V and J ends were trimmed by 9 bases and 9 bases, with 27 bases remaining between them. CDR3 residues: CASSEGWLAARVEQFF. CDR3 DNA sequence: TGTGCCAGTAGTGAGGGGTGGCTAGCTGCTAGAGTTGAGCAGTTCTTC.

As concerns this clonotype: A read error is the likely source, as a far larger clone sits one nucleotide away. This rearrangement joins TRBV6-4 to TRBJ1-5, with 10 bases identical to TRBD1. Per germline, CDR1 MRHNA and CDR2 SNTAGT. The junction had 8 bases not matched to a gene; V was cut back by 6 bases and J by 0 bases. The CDR3 extends over 17 amino acids. The CDR3 reads CASRKMGTGVSNQPQHF. For the CDR3, the DNA is TGTGCCAGCAGAAAAATGGGGACAGGGGTTAGCAATCAGCCCCAGCATTTT.

Remarks on this clonotype: One base away lies a much larger clone, so this may be a sequencing read error. The V call is TRBV6-5, the J call TRBJ2-5; D gene uncertain. The length of the CDR3 is 12 residues. The ends were cut back, 3 bases at V and 2 bases at J, with 4 bases in the middle. CDR1 and CDR2 (germline): MNHEY, SVGAGI. The CDR3, as DNA: TGTGCCAGCAGTTATCTTCAAGAGACCCAGTACTTC. This codes for CASSYLQETQYF.

V usage is TRBV28 and J usage is TRBJ1-2; D gene uncertain. Germline V CDR1 and CDR2: MDHEN, SYDVKM. V was clipped by 8 bases and J by 4 bases, with 20 bases between them. The CDR3 loop spans 15 amino acids. CDR3 nucleotide sequence: TGTGCCAGCTCACTGATCTCGAGTCTTGGCTATGGCTACACCTTC. Amino acid sequence: CASSLISSLGYGYTF.

This clonotype qualifies as medium-sized (0.01 to 0.1%). The chain carries TRBV30 and TRBJ2-7; 7 bases are shared with TRBD1. CDR3 length: 14 residues. V shed 7 bases and J 1 base; nucleotides not matched to a gene: 10. Germline V gene lookup returns CDR1 GTSNPN and CDR2 SVGIG (reference sequence). In DNA form, the CDR3 reads TGTGCCTCCAAATCGGGACAGCAGTCCTACGAGCAGTACTTC. Its protein product is CASKSGQQSYEQYF.

This clonotype came up many times. The chain employs TRBV6-1 and TRBJ1-4, with a weak D call TRBD1 (5 bases). Germline V CDR1 and CDR2: MNHNS, SASEGT. Trimming left V 5 bases short and J 3 bases short, with 13 bases between. The CDR3 extends over 15 amino acids. DNA for the CDR3: TGTGCCAGCAGTCCTACGGGGCACTCTAATGAAAAACTGTTTTTT. Amino acids: CASSPTGHSNEKLFF.

The CDR3 loop is CATIPGRLRNQPQHF. As DNA, the CDR3 is TGTGCCACCATCCCAGGGCGCCTCAGGAATCAGCCCCAGCATTTT. This chain connects TRBV24-1 to TRBJ1-5; D is possibly TRBD1 (5 bases). Germline V gene data show CDR1 as KGHDR and CDR2 as SFDVKD. This CDR3 has 15 amino acids. V dropped 8 bases and J dropped 4 bases, with 17 bases sitting between them.

Points on this clonotype: A far larger clone is only one base removed, so a read error is likely. The chain carries TRBV11-3 and TRBJ2-1; D gene uncertain. Germline V gene sequence: CDR1 SGHNT, CDR2 YENEEA. The CDR3 runs 11 residues. The CDR3 loop is CASSLGAERFF. The CDR3 coding sequence is TGTGCCAGCAGCTTAGGGGCGGAGCGGTTCTTC. The whole variable domain, remainder taken from reference TRBV11-3 and TRBJ2-1, is EAGVVQSPRYKIIEKKQPVAFWCNPISGHNTLYWYLQNLGQGPELLIRYENEEAVDDSQLPKDRFSAERLKGVDSTLKIQPAELGDSAVYLCASSLGAERFFGPGTRLTVL.

The chain employs TRBV28 and TRBJ1-1; D is perhaps TRBD1 (6 bases). Germline V CDR1 and CDR2: MDHEN, SYDVKM. V lost 8 bases, J lost 0 bases, and 10 bases lay in between. The CDR3 runs to 13 residues. DNA of the CDR3: TGTGCCAGCCTCGGGACACTGAACACTGAAGCTTTCTTT. Translated: CASLGTLNTEAFF.

In its sample, this clonotype was seen many times. The rearrangement joins TRBV15 to TRBJ2-7; the D call may be TRBD1 or TRBD2 (6 bases each). Germline V gene data show CDR1 as LNHNV and CDR2 as YYDKDF (reference sequence). The V end was cut by 0 bases, the J end by 0 bases, with 21 bases between. This CDR3 is 19 amino acids long. The CDR3 loop is CATSRDLMGAGGISYEQYF. CDR3 DNA: TGTGCCACCAGCAGAGATCTCATGGGGGCCGGAGGGATCTCCTACGAGCAGTACTTC.

V is TRBV5-1 and J is TRBJ2-7; 9 bases match TRBD1. Germline CDR1 reads SGHRS; CDR2 reads YFSETQ. V gave up 2 bases and J gave up 3 bases; unmatched junction bases: 6. The CDR3 is made up of 15 amino acids. CDR3 nucleotides: TGCGCCAGCAGCTTCGGGACAGGGTTAGACTACGAGCAGTACTTC. This codes for CASSFGTGLDYEQYF.

This clonotype was picked up many times. This rearrangement joins TRBV6-1 to TRBJ1-1, with 9 bases lining up with TRBD1. Unmatched junction bases numbered 6, after V lost 6 bases and J lost 1 base. Germline V lookup: CDR1 MNHNS, CDR2 SASEGT. The CDR3 loop spans 15 amino acids. CDR3 loop: CASRSRQGGNTEAFF. The CDR3 bases are TGTGCCAGCAGAAGCCGACAGGGGGGGAACACTGAAGCTTTCTTT.